This T cell receptor beta chain is from a study of blood T cell repertoires in COVID-19. Study summary: PBMCs, B-cell-depleted T cells, or T cells were the source of the cDNA or gDNA that made up the material.

Germline V gene lookup returns CDR1 PRHDT and CDR2 FYEKMQ (reference sequence). This CDR3 spans 15 amino acids. Trimming took off 3 bases at V and 1 base at J, with 12 bases between the two ends. Original processing notes: How many nucleated cells were present was estimated from reference gene primer amplification. Produced via immunoSEQ multiplex PCR; TCRdb's table is partial and in-frame only. V, J and clone size are those of that table, while D and trimming were read from the DNA. The sample lists some 170,000 clones; about three quarters were seen once. This clone was seen a few times. This chain uses TRBV13 with TRBJ1-1; D is perhaps TRBD1 (6 bases). The source material was peripheral blood. The source is a man between 65 and 85 years old with acute or convalescent COVID-19. Here the CDR3 reads CASSFNQGWNTEAFF. In DNA, the CDR3 is TGTGCCAGCAGCTTCAATCAGGGGTGGAACACTGAAGCTTTCTTT. Supplemented by reference TRBV13 and TRBJ1-1, the full variable domain reads AAGVIQSPRHLIKEKRETATLKCYPIPRHDTVYWYQQGPGQDPQFLISFYEKMQSDKGSIPDRFSAQQFSDYHSELNMSSLELGDSALYFCASSFNQGWNTEAFFGQGTRLTVV.